Shown below are 26 T cell receptor beta chains from a single sample sequenced in a study of blood T cell repertoires in COVID-19. TCRdb's table, derived via immunoSEQ multiplex PCR, lists solely in-frame clones and lacks some. The sample holds 430,000 or so clones, around 87% seen once. The sample taken for sequencing was PBMCs or T cells enriched from blood (not recorded which). The receptors originated from a woman aged 40 to 50 who had recovered from COVID-19.

The V gene is TRBV2, the J gene TRBJ1-5; possibly TRBD1 for D (6 bases). This CDR3 has 18 residues. Germline V gene sequence: CDR1 SNHLY, CDR2 FYNNEI. V lost 0 bases and J 0 bases, leaving 15 bases between the germline ends. This CDR3 is CASSEALGALYSNQPQHF. Written as DNA, the CDR3 is TGTGCCAGCAGTGAAGCGCTGGGGGCATTGTATAGCAATCAGCCCCAGCATTTT.

V gene TRBV7-6 combines with J gene TRBJ2-1; D is perhaps TRBD1 (6 bases). This CDR3 is built from 13 residues. Germline values: CDR1 SGHVS, CDR2 FNYEAQ. V lost 5 bases and J 9 bases, leaving 14 bases between the germline ends. The CDR3 spells CASSPTQGIEQFF. In nucleotides, the CDR3 is TGTGCCAGCAGCCCCACTCAGGGGATTGAGCAGTTCTTC.

The chain links TRBV10-2 to TRBJ2-2, with 12 positions matching TRBD1. V shed 6 bases, J shed 4 bases, and the junction held 3 bases outside the gene matches. Germline CDR1 and CDR2: WSHSY and SAAADI. There are 15 residues in the CDR3. The CDR3 bases are TGCGCCAGCAGCCCGGGACAGGGGGCCACCGGGGAGCTGTTTTTT. This sequence encodes CASSPGQGATGELFF.

This clone was detected only once. The chain combines TRBV10-3 with TRBJ1-1, with D maybe TRBD1 (6 bases). Trimming took 7 bases from V and 1 from J, leaving 13 bases between them. The germline CDR1 and CDR2 sequences are ENHRY and SYGVKD. This CDR3 region has 14 residues. The CDR3 DNA follows: TGTGCCATCAACACGGACAGTAGGAACACTGAAGCTTTCTTT. This sequence encodes CAINTDSRNTEAFF.

This chain uses TRBV4-1 with TRBJ2-3, with 9 bases that match TRBD1. The V segment lost 1 base and the J segment 5 bases; nucleotides outside the gene matches: 7. This CDR3 comprises 16 residues. The V gene's germline CDR1 is MGHRA and CDR2 YSYEKL. CDR3 in amino acids: CASSQAGTGTLDTQYF. In DNA, the CDR3 is TGCGCCAGCAGCCAAGCAGGGACAGGGACTTTAGATACGCAGTATTTT.

The rearrangement joins TRBV29-1 to TRBJ1-2; 7 bases fit TRBD1. CDR1 and CDR2 (germline): SQVTM, ANQGSEA. V lost 7 bases, J lost 9 bases, and 11 bases stayed unmatched. This CDR3 is 12 amino acids long. CDR3 bases: TGCAGCGCCCTCGGGACAGACCCTCGCTACACCTTC. Its translation: CSALGTDPRYTF.

This chain links TRBV30 with TRBJ1-4; TRBD1 agrees at 7 bases. Germline assignment: CDR1 GTSNPN and CDR2 SVGIG (reference sequence). The ends lost 0 bases at V and 3 bases at J; junction bases unmatched: 1. The CDR3 spans 14 residues. The CDR3 DNA follows: TGTGCCTGGAGTGTCGGGACAGCTAATGAAAAACTGTTTTTT. This translates into CAWSVGTANEKLFF.

V and J are TRBV27 and TRBJ1-2; 10 bases fit TRBD1. CDR1 is MNHEY and CDR2 is SMNVEV in the germline V gene (reference sequence). The CDR3 length is 15 residues. The V gene end was trimmed by 7 bases and the J gene end by 6 bases; junction bases not matched to a gene: 11. CDR3 region: CASKRQGARDDGYTF. CDR3 coding DNA: TGTGCCAGCAAAAGACAGGGGGCGCGGGACGATGGCTACACCTTC.

The V and J genes are TRBV9 and TRBJ2-7; 13 nucleotides match TRBD2. The CDR3 runs 19 residues. The germline CDR1 and CDR2 sequences are SGDLS and YYNGEE. J lost 5 bases, V lost 0 bases, and 14 bases had no gene match. The chain's CDR3 is CASSVGGGLAGVLGNEQYF. The CDR3 nucleotides read TGTGCCAGCAGCGTAGGAGGAGGACTAGCGGGAGTATTAGGAAACGAGCAGTACTTC.

V is TRBV4-3 and J is TRBJ2-2, with TRBD1 matching 8 bases. Per the germline V gene, CDR1 is LGHNA and CDR2 is YSLEER. V trimming: 0 bases; J trimming: 7 bases; junction bases outside the gene matches: 10. The CDR3 runs 17 residues. CDR3 protein: CASSQDPGGFSSGELFF. The CDR3 nucleotides are TGCGCCAGCAGCCAAGATCCAGGGGGCTTCTCCAGCGGGGAGCTGTTTTTT.

V and J are TRBV5-4 and TRBJ2-1, with D possibly matching TRBD2 (6 bases). The V end was cut by 4 bases, the J end by 3 bases, with 11 bases between. Germline assignment: CDR1 SGHNT and CDR2 YYREEE (reference sequence). CDR3 length: 14 residues. This CDR3 is CASSLRDFYNEQFF. DNA for the CDR3: TGTGCCAGCAGCCTCCGGGACTTCTACAATGAGCAGTTCTTC. The variable domain in full, with the rest retrieved from reference TRBV5-4 and TRBJ2-1, is ETGVTQSPTHLIKTRGQQVTLRCSSQSGHNTVSWYQQALGQGPQFIFQYYREEENGRGNFPPRFSGLQFPNYSSELNVNALELDDSALYLCASSLRDFYNEQFFGPGTRLTVL.

V gene TRBV7-2 combines with J gene TRBJ1-2; 12 nucleotides align to TRBD1. The germline gives CDR1 SGHTA, CDR2 FQGNSA. There are 15 residues in the CDR3. V lost 5 bases, J lost 8 bases, and 9 bases stayed unmatched. CDR3 residues: CASSLMGQGAGGYTF. DNA for the CDR3: TGTGCCAGCAGCCTCATGGGACAGGGGGCAGGAGGCTACACCTTC.

The chain employs TRBV6-6 and TRBJ2-3, with TRBD2 identical over 15 bases. Germline CDR1 and CDR2: MNHNY and SVGAGI (reference sequence). The V and J ends lost 5 bases and 4 bases, in that order; junction bases with no gene match: 13. The CDR3 is 19 residues long. For the CDR3, the DNA is TGTGCCAGCAGTCACGCCGCCGGGACTAGCGGGAGGTGGGCAGATACGCAGTATTTT. Its translation is CASSHAAGTSGRWADTQYF.

The chain recombines TRBV6-5 with TRBJ1-5; 9 bases fit TRBD1. The germline CDR1 and CDR2 sequences are MNHEY and SVGAGI. The CDR3 runs 15 residues. V was pared by 8 bases and J by 6 bases, with 11 bases of the junction left unmatched. CDR3 nucleotide sequence: TGTGCCAGCCGTTTGTCCGGGACAGGGAGTCAGCCCCAGCATTTT. It yields the protein CASRLSGTGSQPQHF.

The chain has TRBV11-2 and TRBJ2-2; D gene ambiguous. Between the trimmed V and J ends, which lost 2 bases and 1 base, there was a span of 8 bases. Germline CDR1 SGHAT, CDR2 FQNNGV. This CDR3 contains 15 residues. CDR3: CASSLWQENTGELFF. CDR3 nucleotide sequence: TGTGCCAGCAGCTTATGGCAGGAGAACACCGGGGAGCTGTTTTTT.

The gene calls are TRBV11-3 and TRBJ2-7, with 13 bases aligning to TRBD2. Germline trimming cut 5 bases from V and 2 bases from J; bases unmatched to any gene: 3. Looked up from germline, CDR1 is SGHNT and CDR2 is YENEEA. There are 15 residues in the CDR3. The CDR3 loop is CASSRLAGGAYEQYF. The CDR3 DNA sequence: TGTGCCAGCAGCCGACTAGCGGGGGGAGCCTACGAGCAGTACTTC.

The chain recombines TRBV4-3 with TRBJ2-7; weak D call: TRBD2 (5 bases). Germline loops: CDR1 LGHNA, CDR2 YSLEER. Trimming cost V 0 bases and J 5 bases, with 20 bases left between them. The CDR3 has 17 residues. CDR3 amino acids: CASSQEVIRTPGDEQYF. The CDR3 DNA follows: TGCGCCAGCAGCCAAGAGGTGATTCGAACCCCCGGGGACGAGCAGTACTTC.

V is TRBV5-1 and J is TRBJ1-2, with D possibly being TRBD1 (5 bases). V lost 3 bases to trimming and J lost 5 bases, with 17 bases between them. The CDR3 is made up of 15 amino acids. Germline assignment: CDR1 SGHRS and CDR2 YFSETQ. CDR3 sequence (DNA): TGCGCCAGCAGCTCGTCCGGGACTGCCGGATATGGCTACACCTTC. Its protein is CASSSSGTAGYGYTF.

The genes are TRBV10-2 and TRBJ1-5, with 7 bases lining up with TRBD1. This CDR3 comprises 15 residues. Germline V gives CDR1 WSHSY, CDR2 SAAADI. With 9 bases clipped from V and 0 bases from J, the junction kept 8 bases outside the gene matches. As DNA, the CDR3 is TGCGCCAGTAGTTCAGGGGGACCTAGCAATCAGCCCCAGCATTTT. Its translation: CASSSGGPSNQPQHF.

This clone was seen only a few times. This chain connects TRBV19 to TRBJ1-5; TRBD1 matches at 12 bases. CDR1 is LNHDA, CDR2 SQIVND, per germline (reference sequence). The V segment lost 6 bases and the J segment 3 bases; nucleotides outside the gene matches: 6. This CDR3 is 16 amino acids long. In DNA, the CDR3 is TGTGCCAGTAGAGCCGGGACAGGGGGCTTCAATCAGCCCCAGCATTTT. Translated: CASRAGTGGFNQPQHF.

The CDR3 sequence is CASSPEDFQETQYF. DNA of the CDR3: TGTGCCAGCAGCCCGGAGGACTTCCAAGAGACCCAGTACTTC. The genes are TRBV5-8 and TRBJ2-5; D is possibly TRBD2 (5 bases). This CDR3 is built from 14 residues. Per the germline V gene, CDR1 is SGHTS and CDR2 is YDEGEE. V lost 4 bases and J 1 base, leaving 11 bases between the germline ends.

The chain links TRBV7-9 to TRBJ1-2; TRBD1 is a possible D gene (5 bases). Germline values: CDR1 SEHNR, CDR2 FQNEAQ (reference sequence). Trimming left V 2 bases short and J 3 bases short, with 10 bases between. The CDR3 contains 14 residues. The CDR3 DNA reads as TGTGCCAGCAGCTTACTTGACAGTGACTATGGCTACACCTTC. Protein: CASSLLDSDYGYTF.

The chain uses TRBV7-2 and TRBJ2-2, with 9 bases identical to TRBD1. The CDR3 is 17 amino acids. Per the germline V gene, CDR1 is SGHTA and CDR2 is FQGNSA. V dropped 5 bases and J dropped 2; count of bases not matched to a gene: 9. This chain's CDR3 is CASSPPGTGLNTGELFF. DNA of the CDR3: TGTGCCAGCAGCCCACCCGGGACAGGGCTCAACACCGGGGAGCTGTTTTTT.

The genes are TRBV6-5 and TRBJ2-2; 8 bases line up with TRBD1. The V gene end was trimmed by 6 bases and the J gene end by 1 base; junction bases not matched to a gene: 4. The CDR3 covers 15 residues. Germline CDR1 reads MNHEY; CDR2 reads SVGAGI. The CDR3, as DNA: TGTGCCAGCAGGCTACAGGGGGGGAACACCGGGGAGCTGTTTTTT. This encodes CASRLQGGNTGELFF.

V and J are TRBV19 and TRBJ2-3, with 10 nucleotides matching TRBD2. Germline V lookup: CDR1 LNHDA, CDR2 SQIVND (reference sequence). Unmatched junction bases numbered 7, after V lost 5 bases and J lost 5 bases. This CDR3 contains 15 residues. This CDR3 reads CASSAQREGGDTQYF. The DNA for the CDR3 is TGTGCCAGTAGTGCCCAGCGGGAGGGAGGAGATACGCAGTATTTT.

This clone was counted between two and nine times. This chain links TRBV25-1 with TRBJ1-6, with D tentatively TRBD1 (6 bases). The CDR3 contains 14 residues. Germline V gene data show CDR1 as MGHDK and CDR2 as SYGVNS. V was clipped by 6 bases and J by 6 bases, with 12 bases between them. The CDR3 region has the DNA TGTGCCAGCAGGGACAGCACCTTTAATTCACCCCTCCACTTT. This translates into CASRDSTFNSPLHF.